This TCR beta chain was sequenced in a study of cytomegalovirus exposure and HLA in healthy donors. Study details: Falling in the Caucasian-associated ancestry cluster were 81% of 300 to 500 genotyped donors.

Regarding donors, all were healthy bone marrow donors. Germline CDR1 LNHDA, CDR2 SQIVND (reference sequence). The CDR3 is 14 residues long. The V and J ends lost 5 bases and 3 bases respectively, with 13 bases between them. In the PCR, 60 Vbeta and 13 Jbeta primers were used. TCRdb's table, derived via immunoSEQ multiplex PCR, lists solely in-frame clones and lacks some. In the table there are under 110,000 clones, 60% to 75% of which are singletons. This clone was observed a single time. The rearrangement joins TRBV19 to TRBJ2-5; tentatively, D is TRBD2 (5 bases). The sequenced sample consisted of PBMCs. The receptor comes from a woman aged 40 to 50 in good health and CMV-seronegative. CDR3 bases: TGTGCCAGTAGTGCGGGCAGATTAAAAGAGACCCAGTACTTC. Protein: CASSAGRLKETQYF.